This passage covers 7 T cell receptor beta chains from one sample sequenced in a study of shared clonotypes between healthy human individuals. Generated by immunoSEQ multiplex PCR, the TCRdb table keeps only in-frame clones and is missing some. The sample consists of approximately 2,000,000 clones, about 90% of them appearing once. The specimen sequenced was naive CD4+ T cells from PBMCs. The subset is: CD45RA+ positively selected. The receptors come from a man aged 18 to 30 in good health. Some clones in this sample may be carry-over from other donors' samples.

The rearrangement links TRBV5-1 to TRBJ1-1, with a tentative D call TRBD1 (5 bases). The CDR3 covers 14 residues. Looked up from germline, CDR1 is SGHRS and CDR2 is YFSETQ. Trimming pared 6 bases from V and 4 bases from J, leaving 16 bases between. Here the CDR3 reads CASTGPGVLTEAFF. The DNA of the CDR3 is TGCGCCAGCACAGGACCGGGGGTTCTCACTGAAGCTTTCTTT.

The chain joins TRBV27 to TRBJ2-7; 7 positions agree with TRBD1. The CDR3 runs 13 residues. Germline trimming cut 10 bases from V and 2 bases from J; bases unmatched to any gene: 8. The germline CDR1 and CDR2 sequences are MNHEY and SMNVEV (reference sequence). The DNA for the CDR3 is TGTGCCACCCCCCGGGACAGACCCTACGAGCAGTACTTC. It codes for CATPRDRPYEQYF.

Only one count was recorded for this clone. V is TRBV7-3 and J is TRBJ2-6; D is undetermined. The CDR3 runs to 15 residues. Germline lookup yields CDR1 SGHTA and CDR2 FQGTGA. The germline V and J ends were trimmed by 3 bases and 0 bases, with 6 bases remaining between them. The CDR3 spells CASSFHGSGANVLTF. The CDR3 nucleotides read TGTGCCAGCAGCTTTCACGGCTCTGGGGCCAACGTCCTGACTTTC.

A remark on this clone: One end of the junction varies from germline; a read error may be responsible. The chain carries TRBV7-9 and TRBJ2-7; the D call may be TRBD1 or TRBD2 (5 bases each). This CDR3 comprises 14 residues. Germline CDR1 SEHNR, CDR2 FQNEAQ (reference sequence). CDR3 sequence reads: CASSFGTLSDEQYF. For the CDR3, the DNA is TGTGCCAGCAGCTTTGGGACCCTCTCCGACGAGCAGTACTTC. Full variable domain (rest looked up from reference TRBV7-9 and TRBJ2-7): DTGVSQNPRHKITKRGQNVTFRCDPISEHNRLYWYRQTLGQGPEFLTYFQNEAQLEKSRLLSDRFSAERPKGSFSTLEIQRTEQGDSAMYLCASSFGTLSDEQYFGPGTRLTVT.

CDR3 amino acids: CASSFSGQGNSEAFF. The CDR3 bases are TGCGCCAGCAGCTTCTCGGGACAGGGGAATAGTGAAGCTTTCTTT. The chain recombines TRBV5-1 with TRBJ1-1, with 10 bases fitting TRBD1. The CDR3 contains 15 residues. The junction had 8 bases not matched to a gene; V was cut back by 2 bases and J by 7 bases. Germline-derived CDR1 and CDR2 are SGHRS and YFSETQ.

The J gene is TRBJ2-1, the V gene TRBV6-5, with TRBD1 matching 8 bases. The CDR3 loop spans 14 amino acids. The germline gives CDR1 MNHEY, CDR2 SVGAGI. Unmatched junction bases numbered 6, after V lost 6 bases and J lost 5 bases. The CDR3 DNA reads as TGTGCCAGCAGCCGACAGGGGAGGAACAATGAGCAGTTCTTC. This gives the protein CASSRQGRNNEQFF.

This clone was seen a single time. Other DNA variants within this sample encode the same CDR3. V gene TRBV5-6 combines with J gene TRBJ1-1; D is uncertain. V was shortened by 0 bases and J by 2 bases, with 8 bases between the two germline ends. This CDR3 is built from 14 residues. Germline values: CDR1 SGHDT, CDR2 YYEEEE. As DNA, the CDR3 is TGTGCCAGCAGCTTGGTGGGCAGAAACACTGAAGCTTTCTTT. It encodes CASSLVGRNTEAFF.